This passage covers 19 T cell receptor beta chains from one sample sequenced in a study of OX40 agonist ivuxolimab in advanced cancers. Assay used: immunoSEQ multiplex PCR; TCRdb lists only in-frame clones, some missing. There are around 67,000 clones in the sample; roughly 84% occur only once, and 0.7% lies in the top ten. Source: CD4+ or CD8+ T cells sorted from blood, taken in a trial of the OX40 agonist ivuxolimab. Receptor source: an adult with an advanced solid tumor such as melanoma, head and neck, liver or kidney cancer.

This chain joins TRBV30 and TRBJ1-2; TRBD1 might be the D (6 bases). Germline loops: CDR1 GTSNPN, CDR2 SVGIG (reference sequence). The ends were cut back, 3 bases at V and 5 bases at J, with 19 bases in the middle. The CDR3 consists of 15 residues. CDR3 in DNA: TGTGCCTGGAGGCAGTCGGGGACAAGCCTTTATGGCTACACCTTC. Protein product: CAWRQSGTSLYGYTF.

V is TRBV6-5 and J is TRBJ2-5; weak D call: TRBD1 (6 bases). TRBJ2-7 explains the end of the DNA better; the J call may be wrong. Germline V lookup: CDR1 MNHEY, CDR2 SVGAGI. The CDR3 covers 14 residues. The CDR3 loop is CASSYRDKAHEQYF. The DNA of the CDR3 is TGTGCCAGCAGTTACCGGGACAAGGCCCACGAGCAGTACTTC.

This clone was seen more than once but under ten times. The CDR3 is CASSDPRGPGWELFF. As DNA, the CDR3 is TGTGCCAGCAGTGATCCCCGTGGGCCAGGTTGGGAACTGTTTTTT. The gene calls are TRBV25-1 and TRBJ1-4; D is ambiguous. Trimming pared 3 bases from V and 12 bases from J, leaving 20 bases between. The germline gives CDR1 MGHDK, CDR2 SYGVNS. CDR3 length equals 15 residues.

The sample holds one count of this clone. The chain uses TRBV21-1 and TRBJ2-1; TRBD2 is taken as the D call from the table, unchecked against the DNA. TRBV21-1 represents a pseudogene. The length of the CDR3 is 19 residues. Here the CDR3 DNA reads TGTGCCAGCAGCAAACTCCTCGCTCAGCGGGAGCGCTCCTACAATGAGCAGTTCTTC. It translates to CASSKLLAQRERSYNEQFF.

V gene TRBV7-6 combines with J gene TRBJ2-5, with no clear D. The CDR3 extends over 12 amino acids. Germline CDR1 and CDR2: SGHVS and FNYEAQ. Trimming took off 2 bases at V and 3 bases at J, with 4 bases between the two ends. CDR3 bases: TGTGCCAGCAGCTTATTTGAAGAGACCCAGTACTTC. This gives the protein CASSLFEETQYF.

The rearrangement links TRBV5-4 to TRBJ2-7; D is ambiguous. CDR1 and CDR2 from the germline V gene are SGHNT and YYREEE (reference sequence). The CDR3 covers 13 residues. Trimming left V 2 bases short and J 5 bases short, with 11 bases between. CDR3: CASSFARRDEQYF. The CDR3 DNA reads as TGTGCCAGCAGCTTCGCGCGCCGCGACGAGCAGTACTTC.

This chain links TRBV6-1 with TRBJ2-5; no clear D gene. In germline, CDR1 is MNHNS, CDR2 SASEGT. CDR3 size: 14 residues. V gave up 3 bases and J gave up 1 base, with 9 bases separating them. The CDR3 here is CASSDQRTQETQYF. DNA of the CDR3: TGTGCCAGCAGTGACCAGAGAACCCAAGAGACCCAGTACTTC.

The chain joins TRBV20-1 to TRBJ1-1; TRBD1 is a possible D gene (6 bases). The CDR3 runs to 11 residues. Germline CDR1 DFQATT, CDR2 SNEGSKA (reference sequence). The CDR3 loop reads CTATGNTEAFF. DNA for the CDR3: TGCACGGCGACAGGGAACACTGAAGCTTTCTTT.

The chain employs TRBV6-1 and TRBJ1-1, with D perhaps matching TRBD1 (6 bases). The ends were cut back, 4 bases at V and 0 bases at J, with 12 bases in the middle. Germline V gene data show CDR1 as MNHNS and CDR2 as SASEGT. The CDR3 runs 15 residues. The CDR3 nucleotides are TGTGCCAGCAGTGGGACAGCGGCTATGAACACTGAAGCTTTCTTT. Protein product: CASSGTAAMNTEAFF.

This sequence joins TRBV6-5 and TRBJ2-7; D unresolved. Trimming removed 2 bases at V and 1 base at J, with 6 bases between. The CDR3 contains 13 residues. The germline V gene encodes CDR1 MNHEY and CDR2 SVGAGI. The CDR3 sequence: CASSYLGSYEQYF. DNA of the CDR3: TGTGCCAGCAGTTACCTCGGATCCTACGAGCAGTACTTC.

The CDR3 spells CAISLRGGLDNEQFF. DNA of the CDR3: TGTGCCATCAGTCTACGGGGGGGCCTGGACAATGAGCAGTTCTTC. The chain employs TRBV10-3 and TRBJ2-1; 8 bases are a match to TRBD2. CDR1 is ENHRY and CDR2 is SYGVKD in the germline V gene. The CDR3 is 15 residues long. Unmatched junction bases numbered 8, after V lost 5 bases and J lost 5 bases.

This clone came up a few times. The gene calls are TRBV19 and TRBJ1-2; the D gene is possibly TRBD1 (6 bases). V was clipped by 5 bases and J by 7 bases, with 14 bases between them. There are 13 residues in the CDR3. In germline, CDR1 is LNHDA, CDR2 SQIVND (reference sequence). The CDR3 DNA follows: TGTGCCAGTAGTGTAACAGGGTTCCCTGGCTACACCTTC. Its protein is CASSVTGFPGYTF.

CDR3: CAISEQPQHF. Written as DNA, the CDR3 is TGTGCCATTTCAGAGCAGCCCCAGCATTTT. The rearrangement links TRBV6-1 to TRBJ1-5; D gene unclear. This CDR3 has 10 residues. Per germline, CDR1 MNHNS and CDR2 SASEGT. Trimming stripped 10 bases from V and 7 bases from J, with 8 bases between.

The J gene is TRBJ2-7, the V gene TRBV7-9; D unclear. Trimming cost V 2 bases and J 2 bases, with 10 bases left between them. CDR1 and CDR2 (germline): SEHNR, FQNEAQ (reference sequence). This CDR3 spans 14 amino acids. The CDR3 here is CASSLLVSPYEQYF. The CDR3 coding sequence is TGTGCCAGCAGCTTATTGGTCAGCCCCTACGAGCAGTACTTC.

In its sample, this clone was seen a few times. This rearrangement joins TRBV5-1 to TRBJ2-5, with D possibly TRBD1 on 6 matching bases. Germline-derived CDR1 and CDR2 are SGHRS and YFSETQ. V was pared by 4 bases and J by 5 bases, with 12 bases between. CDR3 length equals 13 residues. In DNA form, the CDR3 reads TGCGCCAGCAGCGCAGGGGTGGGGGAGACCCAGTACTTC. Its translation is CASSAGVGETQYF.

About this clone itself: The same CDR3 is also encoded by other DNA sequences in this sample. The genes are TRBV6-5 and TRBJ2-1; weak D call: TRBD2 (6 bases). In germline, CDR1 is MNHEY, CDR2 SVGAGI. V was trimmed by 0 bases and J by 0 bases, leaving 9 bases between them. The CDR3 runs to 16 residues. The CDR3 nucleotides are TGTGCCAGCAGTTACTCCTCCGGGAGCTCCTACAATGAGCAGTTCTTC. It specifies CASSYSSGSSYNEQFF.

The gene calls are TRBV10-1 and TRBJ1-1, with TRBD1 as a possible D gene (5 bases). There are 13 residues in the CDR3. The V end lost 6 bases, the J end lost 0 bases, and 8 bases lay between the germline ends. Looked up from germline, CDR1 is WNHNN and CDR2 is SYGVQD (reference sequence). The chain's CDR3 is CASRAGMNTEAFF. The CDR3, as DNA: TGCGCCAGCAGAGCAGGGATGAACACTGAAGCTTTCTTT.

The rearrangement joins TRBV6-1 to TRBJ2-3; 10 bases map to TRBD1. The V gene's germline CDR1 is MNHNS and CDR2 SASEGT. Trimming cost V 7 bases and J 2 bases; bases outside gene matches: 6. This CDR3 has 15 residues. The CDR3 DNA is TGTGCCAGCACGGACAGGGGGTTGGTCACAGATACGCAGTATTTT. Its translation: CASTDRGLVTDTQYF.

The chain is built from TRBV9 and TRBJ2-1, with unresolved D. V lost 4 bases and J 1 base, leaving 27 bases between the germline ends. CDR1 SGDLS and CDR2 YYNGEE come from the germline V gene. The CDR3 sequence is 20 residues long. The chain's CDR3 is CASSHNHPRTGGTSYNEQFF. The CDR3 DNA sequence: TGTGCCAGCAGCCATAACCACCCGCGGACGGGCGGTACGTCCTACAATGAGCAGTTCTTC. The complete variable domain, with remaining parts taken from reference TRBV9 and TRBJ2-1, reads DSGVTQTPKHLITATGQRVTLRCSPRSGDLSVYWYQQSLDQGLQFLIQYYNGEERAKGNILERFSAQQFPDLHSELNLSSLELGDSALYFCASSHNHPRTGGTSYNEQFFGPGTRLTVL.